This TCR beta chain is drawn from a study of blood T cell repertoires in COVID-19. About the study: The United States, Italy and Spain supplied acute and convalescent COVID-19 samples.

V gave up 5 bases and J gave up 2 bases; unmatched junction bases: 4. CDR1 is ENHRY, CDR2 SYGVKD, per germline. This CDR3 contains 14 residues. Repertoires were generated with immunoSEQ multiplex PCR, while TCRdb's copy carries only in-frame clones and drops some. The table lists 91,000 or so clones, around 82% of them singletons, with around 7.3% in the top ten. The source is a man aged 50 to 59 with active or convalescent COVID-19. The chain combines TRBV10-3 with TRBJ2-7; 9 bases are shared with TRBD1. Specimen: peripheral blood. CDR3 residues: CAISQGQGTYEQYF. For the CDR3, the DNA is TGTGCCATCAGTCAGGGACAGGGAACCTACGAGCAGTACTTC.